This entry describes one T cell receptor (beta chain). Its antigen is as yet unknown. A constant-region primer served to make TCR beta cDNA from approximately 490 ng total RNA. Generation of the TCR beta libraries relied on three nested multiplex PCR rounds using slightly modified ARM-PCR. Rounds one and two of PCR, each of around 11 cycles, were primed with TRBV1-TRBV30 forward primers and a C-beta reverse primer. TCRdb called the multiplex PCR reads again in MiXCR, with one record for every CDR3 protein. The repertoire holds about 320,000 distinct CDR3 sequences, with roughly two thirds as singletons. The data are from a study of tumor-infiltrating lymphocytes in primary liver carcinoma. About the study: Resection treated the patients' primary liver carcinoma. About 3.5 to 7.5 million productive TCRbeta reads were obtained from the samples, with similar numbers across tissue types.

Study findings and constraints: Between tumor regions, pairs overlapped more than tumor-adjacent and tumor-blood pairs did.

Germline assignment: CDR1 SEHNR and CDR2 FQNEAQ (reference sequence). Trimming shortened V by 7 bases and J by 1 base, and 16 bases separated the two germline ends. This CDR3 spans 15 amino acids. Unsorted whole blood yielded blood RNA, and germline DNA was extracted as well. Sequencing was performed on peripheral blood. The chain links TRBV7-9 to TRBJ1-1; D gene ambiguous. The TCR was taken from a man aged 40-55 years with primary liver carcinoma and hepatitis B virus infection. DNA of the CDR3: TGTGCCAGCACCTTTAGCATGAGAGAGAACACTGAAGCTTTCTTT. Translating gives CASTFSMRENTEAFF.